This TCR beta chain was captured by sequencing in a study of shared clonotypes between healthy human individuals. Findings and caveats of the study: Sequencing depth was predicted to influence how clonotypes are shared among donors. A handful of donors had around 5% of their naive CD4 clonotypes in common.

The CDR3 is 14 residues long. CDR1 and CDR2 from the germline V gene are ENHRY and SYGVKD. The V gene lost 2 bases and the J gene lost 4 bases, with 11 bases spanning the gap. Running of the assay took place at deep level. Sorted-subset replicate PCRs used about 200 ng of genomic DNA. This amount corresponded to approximately 30,000 T cell genomes. The assay was immunoSEQ multiplex PCR, and TCRdb's table has in-frame clones only and misses some. The sample has over a million clones; about 70% are singletons. To note about this clone: Its antigen is currently unknown.

This chain uses TRBV10-3 with TRBJ1-1; possibly TRBD1 for D (5 bases). Specimen: memory CD4+ T cells sorted from blood. Sample subset: CD45RA-negative fraction. This TCR was sampled from a young man in good health. CDR3 sequence (DNA): TGTGCCATCAGTGAGAAGGGGACGGGCACTGAAGCTTTCTTT. This gives the protein CAISEKGTGTEAFF.